This T cell receptor beta chain emerged from a study of control samples from healthy donors and cancer patients. Germline V CDR1 and CDR2: SGHAT, FQDESV (reference sequence). The V gene lost 5 bases and the J gene lost 5 bases, with 9 bases spanning the gap. The CDR3 loop spans 13 amino acids. The protocol was immunoSEQ multiplex PCR, while the TCRdb copy is restricted to in-frame clones and leaves out a portion. The sample has about 150,000 clones; 90% to 95% are singletons. The chain recombines TRBV11-1 with TRBJ1-4; no clear D. Sample: blood. This TCR came from a man aged 40-49 years in good health. CDR3 coding DNA: TGTGCCAGCAGCGCCGGACGGAATGAAAAACTGTTTTTT. Translating it yields CASSAGRNEKLFF.